This TCR beta chain was recorded in a study of beta chain features in type 1 diabetes. Study-level information: Researchers looked at roughly 110 million sorted cells across all samples.

CD4+ naive, central memory, regulatory and stem cell-like memory cells were sorted via CD45RO/CCR7/CD25/CD127/CD95/CD27. What was sequenced were expressed TCRB transcripts, since all of the isolated RNA had been reverse transcribed. The table came from immunoSEQ multiplex PCR; TCRdb's copy has only in-frame clones and leaves some out. The sample records approximately 470,000 clones, approximately 30% being singletons. Trimming cost V 3 bases and J 2 bases; bases outside gene matches: 3. The CDR3 runs 14 residues. The germline CDR1 and CDR2 sequences are GTSNPN and SVGIG (reference sequence). Input material: naive CD4+ T cells from blood. The origin of this receptor is a man aged 18-30 years in good health. V and J are TRBV30 and TRBJ2-3, with 9 bases identical to TRBD2. For the CDR3, the DNA is TGTGCCTGGAGCCGACTAGCGGTCACAGATACGCAGTATTTT. It codes for CAWSRLAVTDTQYF.